This T cell receptor beta chain was captured by sequencing in a study of T cell responses to AZD1222 COVID-19 vaccine. Study observations and caveats: Reportedly, close to half of spike-specific TCRs are directed against unmutated variant regions. Baseline testing showed seropositivity in only a handful of AZD1222 recipients.

The CDR3 loop spans 16 amino acids. V shed 2 bases and J 3 bases; nucleotides not matched to a gene: 7. Germline CDR1 MNHEY, CDR2 SMNVEV (reference sequence). Note on this clone: The antigen is unknown.

Method: immunoSEQ multiplex PCR; TCRdb's copy keeps in-frame clones and lacks some. The sample consists of about 120,000 clones, around 92% of them appearing once. This TCR came from an adult in good health. Sequenced here: peripheral blood, sampled on day 0 of AZD1222 vaccination. V gene TRBV27 combines with J gene TRBJ1-2, with 9 bases aligning to TRBD1. Here the CDR3 reads CASSLKWRQGDYGYTF. The DNA of the CDR3 is TGTGCCAGCAGTTTAAAGTGGCGACAGGGGGACTATGGCTACACCTTC.